A selection of T cell receptor beta chains follows, all from one sample in a study of T cells in Graves' hyperthyroidism and ophthalmopathy. TCRdb independently ran MiXCR on the multiplex PCR reads; one entry per CDR3 protein. Of 400,000 to 550,000 distinct CDR3 sequences in the sample, around an eighth were seen once. The sequenced sample was blood. Receptors were obtained from a woman younger than 35 with Graves' hyperthyroidism. Each CDR3 is given with its conserved first and last residue. The order of the fields is D gene, J gene, V gene, clone size, CDR3 DNA, CDR3 protein. A D gene is named only where the DNA matches it firmly. A row's size may be missing; if present it is once, few, many or a size class.

d_call: TRBD2
j_call: TRBJ2-1
v_call: TRBV20-1
clone_size: -
cdr3_nt: TGCAGTGCCGGGACTAGCGGGAGCTCCTACAATGAGCAGTTCTTC
cdr3_aa: CSAGTSGSSYNEQFF

d_call: -
j_call: TRBJ2-4
v_call: TRBV2
clone_size: few
cdr3_nt: TGTGCCAGCAGCTGGAATCGGGGCGCCCCTTATGACATTCAGTACTTC
cdr3_aa: CASSWNRGAPYDIQYF

d_call: TRBD1
j_call: TRBJ1-6
v_call: TRBV7-6
clone_size: -
cdr3_nt: TGTGCCAGCAGCTTAGGGACAGGCTCTTATAATTCACCTCTCCACTTT
cdr3_aa: CASSLGTGSYNSPLHF

d_call: TRBD2
j_call: TRBJ2-5
v_call: TRBV2
clone_size: -
cdr3_nt: TGTGCCAGCAAGACGACTAGCGGGAGTCAGTTAGAGACCCAGTACTTC
cdr3_aa: CASKTTSGSQLETQYF

d_call: -
j_call: TRBJ1-4
v_call: TRBV20-1
clone_size: many
cdr3_nt: TGCAGTGCCCCCAAACAGGGTTATAGGGCTAATGAAAAACTGTTTTTT
cdr3_aa: CSAPKQGYRANEKLFF

d_call: -
j_call: TRBJ2-5
v_call: TRBV20-1
clone_size: many
cdr3_nt: TGCAGTGCCGATGGCGGGCCACAAGAGACCCAGTACTTC
cdr3_aa: CSADGGPQETQYF

d_call: -
j_call: TRBJ2-3
v_call: TRBV25-1
clone_size: few
cdr3_nt: TGTGCCAGCAGTGAATTGGACTCTAGCACAGATACGCAGTATTTT
cdr3_aa: CASSELDSSTDTQYF

d_call: -
j_call: TRBJ1-2
v_call: TRBV6-1
clone_size: many
cdr3_nt: TGTGCCAGCAGTGAAGCTCCAGGTTTTAACTATGGCTACACCTTC
cdr3_aa: CASSEAPGFNYGYTF

d_call: -
j_call: TRBJ1-3
v_call: TRBV7-2
clone_size: -
cdr3_nt: TGTGCCAGCAGCATGGACGGGGGCGCGGGAAACACCATATATTTT
cdr3_aa: CASSMDGGAGNTIYF

d_call: -
j_call: TRBJ1-2
v_call: TRBV10-3
clone_size: many
cdr3_nt: TGTGCCATCAGTGAAGGGTTCGGGGGCTCCTATGGCTACACCTTC
cdr3_aa: CAISEGFGGSYGYTF

d_call: -
j_call: TRBJ2-7
v_call: TRBV2
clone_size: many
cdr3_nt: TGTGCCAGCAGCGAGGAATCTTACGAGCAGTACTTC
cdr3_aa: CASSEESYEQYF

d_call: -
j_call: TRBJ1-2
v_call: TRBV7-2
clone_size: many
cdr3_nt: TGTGCCAGCAGCTTGGACATGAACTATGGCTACACCTTC
cdr3_aa: CASSLDMNYGYTF

d_call: TRBD2
j_call: TRBJ2-3
v_call: TRBV20-1
clone_size: many
cdr3_nt: TGCAGTGCTAGAGACCCCCGGACTAGCGGATTAGATACGCAGTATTTT
cdr3_aa: CSARDPRTSGLDTQYF

d_call: TRBD1
j_call: TRBJ1-1
v_call: TRBV24-1
clone_size: many
cdr3_nt: TGTGCCACCAGTGCCTCAAGGGGGCGCGACACTGAAGCTTTCTTT
cdr3_aa: CATSASRGRDTEAFF

d_call: -
j_call: TRBJ2-1
v_call: TRBV12-3/TRBV12-4
clone_size: once
cdr3_nt: TGTGCCAGCAGGGGTAGTGAGAACAATGAGCAGTTCTTC
cdr3_aa: CASRGSENNEQFF